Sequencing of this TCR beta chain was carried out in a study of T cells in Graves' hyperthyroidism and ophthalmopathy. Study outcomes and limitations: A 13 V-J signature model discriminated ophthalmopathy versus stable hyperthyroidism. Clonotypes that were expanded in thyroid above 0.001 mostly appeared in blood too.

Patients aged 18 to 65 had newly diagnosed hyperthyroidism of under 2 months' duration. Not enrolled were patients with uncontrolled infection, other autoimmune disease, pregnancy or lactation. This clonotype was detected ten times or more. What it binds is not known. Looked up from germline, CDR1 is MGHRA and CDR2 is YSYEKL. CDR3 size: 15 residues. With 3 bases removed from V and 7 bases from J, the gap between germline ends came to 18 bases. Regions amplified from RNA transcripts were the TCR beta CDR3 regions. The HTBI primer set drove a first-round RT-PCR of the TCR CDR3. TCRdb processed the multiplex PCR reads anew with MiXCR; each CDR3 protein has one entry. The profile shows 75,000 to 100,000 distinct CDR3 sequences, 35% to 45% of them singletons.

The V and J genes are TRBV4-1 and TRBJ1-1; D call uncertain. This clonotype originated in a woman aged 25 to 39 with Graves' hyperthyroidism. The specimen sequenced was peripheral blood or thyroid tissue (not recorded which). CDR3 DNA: TGCGCCAGCAGCCACCCGAACCGGGAGCTCGGTGAAGCTTTCTTT. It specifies CASSHPNRELGEAFF.